This T cell receptor beta chain emerged from a study of blood T cell repertoires in COVID-19. Study as a whole: COVID-19 samples collected from the United States, Italy and Spain covered acute and convalescent phases.

Authors' processing steps: For nucleated cells, counts were estimated from reference gene primer amplification. The data were produced by immunoSEQ multiplex PCR, yet TCRdb's version contains in-frame clones alone and is incomplete. V and J calls and clone size come straight from that table; D and trimming were deduced from the DNA. This table has 150,000 to 200,000 clones, over 80% appearing once. Trimming cost V 3 bases and J 5 bases, with 11 bases left between them. Germline values: CDR1 SGHNT, CDR2 YENEEA. This CDR3 comprises 14 residues. The chain links TRBV11-3 to TRBJ2-1; D might be TRBD2 (6 bases). What was sequenced was peripheral blood. The receptor comes from a woman aged 60-75 years with acute or convalescent COVID-19. The CDR3 is CASSLGGSDNEQFF. CDR3 coding DNA: TGTGCCAGCAGCTTGGGGGGTTCCGACAATGAGCAGTTCTTC.